The TCR beta chain under discussion was sequenced for a study of tumor-infiltrating lymphocytes in primary liver carcinoma. Findings and limits, study-wide: Less overlap was seen in tumor-adjacent and tumor-blood pairs than in tumor region pairs.

Between about 20 and 30 mg of unsorted bulk tissue served as the source from which RNA and DNA were co-extracted. A constant-region primer primed TCR beta cDNA synthesis from 400 to 550 ng of total RNA. Generation of the TCR beta libraries relied on three nested multiplex PCR rounds using slightly modified ARM-PCR. TRBV1-TRBV30 forward primers and a C-beta reverse primer were used in the first two PCR rounds, which each ran for nine to ten cycles. TCRdb re-called the multiplex PCR reads with MiXCR, one entry per CDR3 protein. The table includes 35,000 to 40,000 distinct CDR3 sequences, roughly 77% detected once. With regard to this clonotype: The antigen is undetermined.

The V gene lost 7 bases and the J gene lost 5 bases, with 27 bases spanning the gap. Per the germline V gene, CDR1 is SQVTM and CDR2 is ANQGSEA. This CDR3 comprises 16 residues. This clonotype was sampled from a man in his forties with primary liver carcinoma and hepatitis B virus infection. Sequenced sample: tumor-adjacent normal liver tissue. The rearrangement joins TRBV29-1 to TRBJ2-7; D may match TRBD1 or TRBD2 (5 bases each). The CDR3 protein is CSATTSGTDTSHEQYF. CDR3 nucleotide sequence: TGCAGCGCCACGACATCTGGGACCGACACTTCCCACGAGCAGTACTTC.